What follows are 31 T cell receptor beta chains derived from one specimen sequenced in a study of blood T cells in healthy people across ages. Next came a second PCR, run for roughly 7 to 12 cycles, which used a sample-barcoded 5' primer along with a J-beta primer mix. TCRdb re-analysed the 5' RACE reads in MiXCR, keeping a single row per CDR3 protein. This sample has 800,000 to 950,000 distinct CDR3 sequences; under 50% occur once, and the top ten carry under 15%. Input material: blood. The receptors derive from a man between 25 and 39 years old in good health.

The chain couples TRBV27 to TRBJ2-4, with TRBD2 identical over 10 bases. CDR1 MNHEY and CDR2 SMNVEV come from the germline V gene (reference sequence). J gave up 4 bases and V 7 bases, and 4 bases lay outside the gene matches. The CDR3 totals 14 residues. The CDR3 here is CASTQRGGKNIQYF. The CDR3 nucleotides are TGTGCCAGCACCCAGCGGGGGGGAAAAAACATTCAGTACTTC.

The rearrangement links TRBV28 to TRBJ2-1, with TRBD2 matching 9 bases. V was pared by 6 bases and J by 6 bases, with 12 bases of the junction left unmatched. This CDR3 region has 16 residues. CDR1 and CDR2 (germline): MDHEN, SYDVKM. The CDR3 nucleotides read TGTGCCAGCAGGGGATGGACGAGCGGGGGGATCAATGAGCAGTTCTTC. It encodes CASRGWTSGGINEQFF.

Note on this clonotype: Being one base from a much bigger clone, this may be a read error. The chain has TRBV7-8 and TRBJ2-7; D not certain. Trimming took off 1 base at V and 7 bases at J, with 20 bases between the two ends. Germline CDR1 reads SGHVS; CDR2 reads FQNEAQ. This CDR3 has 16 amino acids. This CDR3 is CASSLGPYPIFSEQYF. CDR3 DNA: TGTGCCAGCAGCTTAGGTCCCTACCCCATTTTTAGTGAGCAGTACTTC.

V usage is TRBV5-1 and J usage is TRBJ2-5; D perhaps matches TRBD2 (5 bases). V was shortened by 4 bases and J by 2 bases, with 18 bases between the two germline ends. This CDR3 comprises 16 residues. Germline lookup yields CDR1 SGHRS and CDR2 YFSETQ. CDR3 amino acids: CASSTGLGTLQETQYF. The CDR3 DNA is TGCGCCAGCAGCACCGGACTGGGAACGCTACAAGAGACCCAGTACTTC.

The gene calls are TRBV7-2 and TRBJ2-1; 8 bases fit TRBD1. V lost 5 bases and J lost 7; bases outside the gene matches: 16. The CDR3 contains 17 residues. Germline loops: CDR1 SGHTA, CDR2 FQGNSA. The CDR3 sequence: CASSRRKNHRGYNEQFF. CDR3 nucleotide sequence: TGTGCCAGCAGCCGACGGAAAAATCACAGGGGGTATAATGAGCAGTTCTTC.

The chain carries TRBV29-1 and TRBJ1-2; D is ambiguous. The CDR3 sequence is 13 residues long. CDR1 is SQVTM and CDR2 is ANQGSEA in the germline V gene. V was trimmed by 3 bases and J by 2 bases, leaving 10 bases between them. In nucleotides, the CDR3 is TGCAGCGTTGACCGCCGGGGAAACTATGGCTACACCTTC. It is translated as CSVDRRGNYGYTF.

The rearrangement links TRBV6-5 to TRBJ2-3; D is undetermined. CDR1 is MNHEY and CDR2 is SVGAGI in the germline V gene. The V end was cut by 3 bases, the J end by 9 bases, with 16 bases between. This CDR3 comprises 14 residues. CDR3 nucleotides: TGTGCCAGCAGTTATAAACGCGAAGGGTACACGCAGTATTTT. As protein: CASSYKREGYTQYF.

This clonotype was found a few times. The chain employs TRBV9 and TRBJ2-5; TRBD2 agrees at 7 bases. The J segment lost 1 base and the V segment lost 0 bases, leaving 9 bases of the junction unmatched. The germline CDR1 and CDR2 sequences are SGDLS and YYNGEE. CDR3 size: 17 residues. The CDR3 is CASSVDSIRGVQETQYF. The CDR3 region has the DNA TGTGCCAGCAGCGTAGATTCGATTCGGGGGGTCCAAGAGACCCAGTACTTC.

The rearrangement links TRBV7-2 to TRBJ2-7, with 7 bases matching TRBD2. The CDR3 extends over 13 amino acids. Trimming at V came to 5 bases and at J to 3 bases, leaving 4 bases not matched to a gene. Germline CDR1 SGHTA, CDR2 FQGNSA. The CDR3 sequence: CASSPWTSYEQYF. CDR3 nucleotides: TGTGCCAGCAGCCCCTGGACTAGCTACGAGCAGTACTTC.

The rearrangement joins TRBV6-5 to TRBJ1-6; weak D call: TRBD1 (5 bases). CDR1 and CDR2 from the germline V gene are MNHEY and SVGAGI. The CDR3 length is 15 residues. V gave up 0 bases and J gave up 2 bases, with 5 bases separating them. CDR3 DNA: TGTGCCAGCAGTTACTCACAGGCCTATAATTCACCCCTCCACTTT. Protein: CASSYSQAYNSPLHF.

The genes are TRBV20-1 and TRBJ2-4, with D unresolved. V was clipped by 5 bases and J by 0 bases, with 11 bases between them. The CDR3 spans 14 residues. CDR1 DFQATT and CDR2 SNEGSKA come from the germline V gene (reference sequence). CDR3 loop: CSACPALAKNIQYF. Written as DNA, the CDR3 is TGCAGTGCTTGCCCTGCGCTAGCCAAAAACATTCAGTACTTC.

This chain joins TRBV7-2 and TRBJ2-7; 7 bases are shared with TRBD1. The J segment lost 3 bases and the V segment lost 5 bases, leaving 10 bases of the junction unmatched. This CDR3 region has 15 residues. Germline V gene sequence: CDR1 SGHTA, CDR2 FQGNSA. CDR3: CASSIRDSLGYEQYF. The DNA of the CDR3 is TGTGCCAGCAGCATCCGGGACAGCCTTGGCTACGAGCAGTACTTC.

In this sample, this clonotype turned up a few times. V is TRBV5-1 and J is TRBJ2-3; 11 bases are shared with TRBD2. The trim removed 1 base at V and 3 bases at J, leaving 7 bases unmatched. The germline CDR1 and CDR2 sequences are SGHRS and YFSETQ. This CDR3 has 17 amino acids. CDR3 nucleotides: TGCGCCAGCAGCTTGTTAGGGACTAGCGGAGGTACAGATACGCAGTATTTT. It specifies CASSLLGTSGGTDTQYF.

The CDR3 spells CASSLYDRGQPDHEQYF. For the CDR3, the DNA is TGTGCCAGCAGCTTATACGATAGGGGACAGCCAGACCACGAGCAGTACTTC. This chain links TRBV7-3 with TRBJ2-4, with TRBD1 matching 7 bases. The end of the DNA is better explained by TRBJ2-7, so the J call may be wrong. Germline assignment: CDR1 SGHTA and CDR2 FQGTGA. The CDR3 is 17 residues long.

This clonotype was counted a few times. CDR3 nucleotides: TGTGCCAGCAGCCAACTTCGTGAAGAGCAGTACTTC. It encodes CASSQLREEQYF. The chain recombines TRBV3-1 with TRBJ2-7, with D unclear. V lost 2 bases and J 7 bases, leaving 9 bases between the germline ends. Germline assignment: CDR1 LGHDT and CDR2 YNNKEL (reference sequence). This CDR3 is 12 amino acids long.

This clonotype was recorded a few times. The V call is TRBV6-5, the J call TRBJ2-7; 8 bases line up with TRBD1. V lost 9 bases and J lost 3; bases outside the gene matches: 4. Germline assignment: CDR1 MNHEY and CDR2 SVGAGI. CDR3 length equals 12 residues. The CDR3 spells CASFGQGYEQYF. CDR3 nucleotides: TGTGCCAGTTTCGGACAGGGCTACGAGCAGTACTTC.

The CDR3 sequence is CAISELLGNTEAFF. CDR3 sequence (DNA): TGTGCCATCAGTGAGTTACTAGGGAACACTGAAGCTTTCTTT. This sequence joins TRBV10-3 and TRBJ1-1; D is undetermined. The CDR3 consists of 14 residues. Germline V lookup: CDR1 ENHRY, CDR2 SYGVKD. V was cut by 1 base and J by 1 base, with 7 bases left in between.

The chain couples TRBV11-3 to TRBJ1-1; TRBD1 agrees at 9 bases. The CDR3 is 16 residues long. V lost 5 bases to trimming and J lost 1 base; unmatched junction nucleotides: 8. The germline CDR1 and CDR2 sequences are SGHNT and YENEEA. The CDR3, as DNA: TGTGCCAGCAGCCCGAGGACAGGGGCGGGGAACACTGAAGCTTTCTTT. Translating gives CASSPRTGAGNTEAFF.

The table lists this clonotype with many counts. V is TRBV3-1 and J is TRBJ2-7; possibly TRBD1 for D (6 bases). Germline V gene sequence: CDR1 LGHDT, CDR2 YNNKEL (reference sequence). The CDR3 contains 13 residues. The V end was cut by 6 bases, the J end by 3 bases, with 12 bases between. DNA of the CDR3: TGTGCCAGCAGGAAACAGGGTGTCTACGAGCAGTACTTC. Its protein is CASRKQGVYEQYF.

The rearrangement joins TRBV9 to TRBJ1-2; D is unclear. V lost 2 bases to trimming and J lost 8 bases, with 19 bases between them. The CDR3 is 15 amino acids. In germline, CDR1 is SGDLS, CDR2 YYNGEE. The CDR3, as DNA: TGTGCCAGCAGCGTCGATGGGGTACCGGGTGTCGGCTACACCTTC. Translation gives CASSVDGVPGVGYTF.

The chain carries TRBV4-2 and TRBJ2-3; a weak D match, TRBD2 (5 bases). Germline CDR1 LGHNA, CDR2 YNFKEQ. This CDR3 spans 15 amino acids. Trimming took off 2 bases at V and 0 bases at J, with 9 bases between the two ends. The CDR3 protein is CASSQRRTSTDTQYF. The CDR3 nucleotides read TGTGCCAGCAGCCAACGTCGGACTAGCACAGATACGCAGTATTTT.

The CDR3 bases are TGTGCCAGCAGAACGTTGGATGAGCAGTTCTTC. It yields the protein CASRTLDEQFF. The chain joins TRBV12-3 or TRBV12-4 to TRBJ2-1, with unresolved D. This CDR3 comprises 11 residues. V was trimmed by 6 bases and J by 8 bases, leaving 8 bases between them.

The CDR3 coding sequence is TGTGCCAGCAGCTCGCTACAGCGGGGAAGCTCCTACAATGAGCAGTTCTTC. It translates to CASSSLQRGSSYNEQFF. The chain links TRBV7-2 to TRBJ2-1, with TRBD2 identical over 7 bases. V was pared by 4 bases and J by 0 bases, with 9 bases of the junction left unmatched. The germline CDR1 and CDR2 sequences are SGHTA and FQGNSA. The CDR3 sequence is 17 residues long.

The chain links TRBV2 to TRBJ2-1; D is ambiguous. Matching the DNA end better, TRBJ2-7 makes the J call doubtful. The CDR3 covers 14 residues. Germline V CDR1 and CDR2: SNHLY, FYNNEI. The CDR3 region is CASLFGQPYNEQYF. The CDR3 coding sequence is TGTGCCAGCCTCTTCGGCCAGCCCTACAATGAGCAGTACTTC.

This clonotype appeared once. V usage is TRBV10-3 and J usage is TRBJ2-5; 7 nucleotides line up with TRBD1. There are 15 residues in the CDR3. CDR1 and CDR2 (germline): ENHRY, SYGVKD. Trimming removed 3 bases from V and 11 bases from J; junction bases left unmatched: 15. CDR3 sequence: CAISEIQGFNNEQYF. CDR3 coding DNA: TGTGCCATCAGTGAAATACAGGGGTTTAACAATGAGCAGTACTTC.

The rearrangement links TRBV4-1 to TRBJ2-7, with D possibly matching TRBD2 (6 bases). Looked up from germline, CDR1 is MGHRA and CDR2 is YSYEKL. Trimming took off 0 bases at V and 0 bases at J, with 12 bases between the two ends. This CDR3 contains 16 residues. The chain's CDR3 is CASSQDRWGVSYEQYF. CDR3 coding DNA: TGCGCCAGCAGCCAAGATCGGTGGGGGGTCTCCTACGAGCAGTACTTC.

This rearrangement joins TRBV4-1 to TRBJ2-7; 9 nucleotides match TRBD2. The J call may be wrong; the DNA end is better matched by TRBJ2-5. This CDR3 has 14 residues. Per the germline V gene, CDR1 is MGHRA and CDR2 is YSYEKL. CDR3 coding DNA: TGCGCCAGCAGCAACGCGGGGGGGCTTGTGACCCAGTACTTC. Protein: CASSNAGGLVTQYF.

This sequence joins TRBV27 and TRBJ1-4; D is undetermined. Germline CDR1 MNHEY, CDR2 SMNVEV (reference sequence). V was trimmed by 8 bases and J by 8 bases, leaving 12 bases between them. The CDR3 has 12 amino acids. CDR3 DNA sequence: TGTGCCAGCTCCCAGGATTACGAAAAACTGTTTTTT. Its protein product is CASSQDYEKLFF.

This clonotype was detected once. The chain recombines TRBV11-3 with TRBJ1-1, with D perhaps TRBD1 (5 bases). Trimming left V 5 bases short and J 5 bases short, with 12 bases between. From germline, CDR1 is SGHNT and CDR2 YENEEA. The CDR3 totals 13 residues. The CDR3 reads CASSGQEGTEAFF. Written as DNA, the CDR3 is TGTGCCAGCAGCGGACAAGAAGGGACTGAAGCTTTCTTT.

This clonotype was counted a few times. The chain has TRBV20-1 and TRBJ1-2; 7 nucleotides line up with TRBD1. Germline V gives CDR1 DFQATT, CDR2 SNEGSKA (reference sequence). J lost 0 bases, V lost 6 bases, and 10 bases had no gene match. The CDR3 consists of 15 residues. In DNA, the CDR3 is TGCAGTGCCCGACCCTCCGGGACAGCTAACTATGGCTACACCTTC. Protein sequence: CSARPSGTANYGYTF.

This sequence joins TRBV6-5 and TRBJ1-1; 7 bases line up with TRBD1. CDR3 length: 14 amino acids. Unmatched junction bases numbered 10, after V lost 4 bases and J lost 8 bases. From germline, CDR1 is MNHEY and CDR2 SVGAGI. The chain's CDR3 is CASSLDRTRAEAFF. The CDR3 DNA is TGTGCCAGCAGTTTGGACAGGACCAGGGCGGAAGCTTTCTTT.